These T cell receptor beta chains were read from a single sample in a study of blood T cell repertoires in COVID-19. Assay used: immunoSEQ multiplex PCR; TCRdb lists only in-frame clones, some missing. In the table there are about 50,000 clones, roughly 87% of which are singletons. The sequencing input was peripheral blood. These receptors all stem from a woman older than 75 with acute or convalescent COVID-19. Each CDR3 is given with its conserved first and last residue. The D gene is left open where the match is weak. Clone sizes are given selectively: once, few, many, or a class where the clone is expanded.

d_gene: TRBD1
abundance: once
j_gene: TRBJ1-1
v_gene: TRBV18
CDR3aa: CASSPQGQDTEAFF
CDR3nt: TGTGCCAGCTCACCACAAGGACAGGACACTGAAGCTTTCTTT

d_gene: TRBD1
abundance: .
j_gene: TRBJ1-1
v_gene: TRBV18
CDR3aa: CASSPRTGSEAFF
CDR3nt: TGTGCCAGCTCACCGAGGACAGGGAGTGAAGCTTTCTTT

d_gene: TRBD2
abundance: once
j_gene: TRBJ2-3
v_gene: TRBV3-1/TRBV3-2
CDR3aa: CASSQGRGGITDTQYF
CDR3nt: TGTGCCAGCAGCCAAGGGCGGGGGGGCATCACAGATACGCAGTATTTT

d_gene: TRBD1
abundance: once
j_gene: TRBJ1-1
v_gene: TRBV29-1
CDR3aa: CSVQGDTTNTEAFF
CDR3nt: TGCAGCGTTCAGGGGGACACAACGAACACTGAAGCTTTCTTT

d_gene: .
abundance: .
j_gene: TRBJ1-5
v_gene: TRBV7-2
CDR3aa: CASSLGQVRPQHF
CDR3nt: TGTGCCAGCAGCTTAGGGCAGGTGAGGCCCCAGCATTTT

d_gene: TRBD1
abundance: .
j_gene: TRBJ1-5
v_gene: TRBV28
CDR3aa: CASSDRGSQPQHF
CDR3nt: TGTGCCAGCAGCGACAGGGGTAGTCAGCCCCAGCATTTT

d_gene: TRBD1
abundance: .
j_gene: TRBJ1-1
v_gene: TRBV5-1
CDR3aa: CASSRTGDLAEAFF
CDR3nt: TGCGCCAGCAGCCGGACAGGGGATTTGGCTGAAGCTTTCTTT

d_gene: .
abundance: .
j_gene: TRBJ1-5
v_gene: TRBV12-1
CDR3aa: CASSFDKVTGDLLSNQPQHF
CDR3nt: TGTGCCAGCAGCTTTGATAAGGTGACAGGTGACCTCCTTAGCAATCAGCCCCAGCATTTT

d_gene: TRBD2
abundance: .
j_gene: TRBJ2-6
v_gene: TRBV19
CDR3aa: CASRIAGGPLLGAGANVLTF
CDR3nt: TGTGCCAGTAGGATAGCGGGGGGGCCTCTACTCGGCGCTGGGGCCAACGTCCTGACTTTC

d_gene: .
abundance: .
j_gene: TRBJ2-7
v_gene: TRBV3-1/TRBV3-2
CDR3aa: CASSLGGGPYEQYF
CDR3nt: TGTGCCAGCAGCCTCGGCGGAGGACCATACGAGCAGTACTTC

d_gene: TRBD2
abundance: .
j_gene: TRBJ2-3
v_gene: TRBV29-1
CDR3aa: CSLAGSTDTQYF
CDR3nt: TGCAGCCTAGCGGGGAGCACAGATACGCAGTATTTT

d_gene: TRBD2
abundance: once
j_gene: TRBJ2-3
v_gene: TRBV2
CDR3aa: CASLAGVSTDTQYF
CDR3nt: TGTGCCAGTTTAGCGGGGGTTAGCACAGATACGCAGTATTTT

d_gene: .
abundance: few
j_gene: TRBJ1-5
v_gene: TRBV19
CDR3aa: CASSMFGELNQPQHF
CDR3nt: TGTGCCAGTAGTATGTTCGGGGAGCTGAATCAGCCCCAGCATTTT

d_gene: .
abundance: .
j_gene: TRBJ1-1
v_gene: TRBV6-1
CDR3aa: CASSEEGKAFF
CDR3nt: TGTGCCAGCAGTGAAGAGGGGAAGGCTTTCTTT

d_gene: .
abundance: once
j_gene: TRBJ1-2
v_gene: TRBV5-1
CDR3aa: CASSLALGSEAGYTF
CDR3nt: TGCGCCAGCAGCTTGGCTCTAGGTAGCGAAGCTGGCTACACCTTC

d_gene: .
abundance: .
j_gene: TRBJ1-4
v_gene: TRBV4-2
CDR3aa: CASSQNQGRGEKLFF
CDR3nt: TGTGCCAGCAGCCAGAATCAGGGGCGCGGCGAAAAACTGTTTTTT

d_gene: .
abundance: .
j_gene: TRBJ1-2
v_gene: TRBV6-1
CDR3aa: CASSEQGGYGYTF
CDR3nt: TGTGCCAGCAGTGAACAGGGAGGCTATGGCTACACCTTC

d_gene: .
abundance: .
j_gene: TRBJ2-5
v_gene: TRBV11-2
CDR3aa: CASSWRQKETQYF
CDR3nt: TGTGCCAGCAGCTGGCGACAGAAAGAGACCCAGTACTTC

d_gene: .
abundance: .
j_gene: TRBJ1-1
v_gene: TRBV5-1
CDR3aa: CASSIAGIGNTEAFF
CDR3nt: TGCGCCAGCAGCATCGCAGGGATAGGAAACACTGAAGCTTTCTTT

d_gene: TRBD1
abundance: .
j_gene: TRBJ2-1
v_gene: TRBV5-5
CDR3aa: CASKDRLSSYNEQFF
CDR3nt: TGTGCCAGCAAGGACAGGTTGAGCTCCTACAATGAGCAGTTCTTC

d_gene: TRBD2
abundance: .
j_gene: TRBJ2-2
v_gene: TRBV10-3
CDR3aa: CAISGGTSGSSTGELFF
CDR3nt: TGTGCCATCAGTGGGGGGACTAGCGGGTCCTCTACCGGGGAGCTGTTTTTT

d_gene: .
abundance: .
j_gene: TRBJ2-3
v_gene: TRBV5-1
CDR3aa: CASSSGDTQYF
CDR3nt: TGCGCCAGCAGTTCGGGGGATACGCAGTATTTT

d_gene: TRBD1
abundance: .
j_gene: TRBJ2-1
v_gene: TRBV7-8
CDR3aa: CASSSASLGGTGAPNEQFF
CDR3nt: TGTGCCAGCAGCTCCGCCTCGCTGGGGGGGACAGGGGCACCCAATGAGCAGTTCTTC

d_gene: .
abundance: .
j_gene: TRBJ2-2
v_gene: TRBV11-2
CDR3aa: CASSWSTGNTGELFF
CDR3nt: TGTGCCAGCAGCTGGTCCACAGGGAACACCGGGGAGCTGTTTTTT

d_gene: .
abundance: .
j_gene: TRBJ2-7
v_gene: TRBV19
CDR3aa: CASSIVSRGGEQYF
CDR3nt: TGTGCCAGTAGTATAGTCTCCAGGGGTGGCGAGCAGTACTTC

d_gene: .
abundance: few
j_gene: TRBJ2-5
v_gene: TRBV14
CDR3aa: CASSQGERVQETQYF
CDR3nt: TGTGCCAGCAGCCAAGGGGAGAGGGTCCAAGAGACCCAGTACTTC

d_gene: TRBD2
abundance: .
j_gene: TRBJ2-1
v_gene: TRBV7-2
CDR3aa: CASGRLAGVDEQFF
CDR3nt: TGTGCCAGCGGGAGACTAGCGGGGGTCGATGAGCAGTTCTTC

d_gene: .
abundance: few
j_gene: TRBJ2-7
v_gene: TRBV3-1/TRBV3-2
CDR3aa: CASSQGRTVYEQYF
CDR3nt: TGTGCCAGCAGCCAAGGACGGACAGTCTACGAGCAGTACTTC

d_gene: TRBD1
abundance: .
j_gene: TRBJ2-7
v_gene: TRBV7-9
CDR3aa: CASSLGQGPNEQYF
CDR3nt: TGTGCCAGCAGCTTGGGACAGGGTCCCAACGAGCAGTACTTC

d_gene: .
abundance: .
j_gene: TRBJ1-1
v_gene: TRBV5-1
CDR3aa: CASSLGQGIYTEAFF
CDR3nt: TGCGCCAGCAGCTTGGGCCAGGGTATCTACACTGAAGCTTTCTTT

d_gene: .
abundance: .
j_gene: TRBJ2-7
v_gene: TRBV3-1/TRBV3-2
CDR3aa: CASSSNGGYEQYF
CDR3nt: TGTGCCAGCAGCTCCAACGGGGGCTACGAGCAGTACTTC

d_gene: .
abundance: .
j_gene: TRBJ1-1
v_gene: TRBV9
CDR3aa: CASSGGVANTEAFF
CDR3nt: TGTGCCAGCAGCGGGGGAGTTGCGAACACTGAAGCTTTCTTT

d_gene: .
abundance: once
j_gene: TRBJ1-4
v_gene: TRBV7-9
CDR3aa: CASSPLRGATNEKLFF
CDR3nt: TGTGCCAGCAGCCCATTACGGGGGGCAACTAATGAAAAACTGTTTTTT

d_gene: .
abundance: .
j_gene: TRBJ2-1
v_gene: TRBV2
CDR3aa: CASTLSSYNEQFF
CDR3nt: TGTGCCAGCACGTTGAGCTCCTACAATGAGCAGTTCTTC

d_gene: TRBD1
abundance: .
j_gene: TRBJ1-3
v_gene: TRBV3-1/TRBV3-2
CDR3aa: CASSLGQGGSGNTIYF
CDR3nt: TGTGCCAGCAGCCTAGGACAGGGAGGCTCTGGAAACACCATATATTTT

d_gene: .
abundance: .
j_gene: TRBJ1-5
v_gene: TRBV6-5
CDR3aa: CASIRHPNQPQHF
CDR3nt: TGTGCCAGCATCAGGCATCCAAATCAGCCCCAGCATTTT

d_gene: .
abundance: .
j_gene: TRBJ2-3
v_gene: TRBV4-1
CDR3aa: CASSPADRFQSPRDTQYF
CDR3nt: TGCGCCAGCAGCCCTGCCGACAGGTTTCAATCCCCCCGAGATACGCAGTATTTT

d_gene: TRBD1
abundance: .
j_gene: TRBJ1-6
v_gene: TRBV5-1
CDR3aa: CASSLDENRGHSPLHF
CDR3nt: TGCGCCAGCAGCTTGGACGAGAACAGGGGCCATTCACCCCTCCACTTT

d_gene: .
abundance: .
j_gene: TRBJ2-5
v_gene: TRBV28
CDR3aa: CASSLGQRLQETQYF
CDR3nt: TGTGCCAGCAGTTTAGGACAGAGATTACAAGAGACCCAGTACTTC

d_gene: TRBD2
abundance: .
j_gene: TRBJ2-1
v_gene: TRBV19
CDR3aa: CASSPRRGGPGLGQFF
CDR3nt: TGTGCCAGTAGTCCCCGTCGGGGGGGGCCCGGTCTCGGGCAGTTCTTC

d_gene: .
abundance: few
j_gene: TRBJ2-4
v_gene: TRBV4-1
CDR3aa: CASSPAGTSPGNIQYF
CDR3nt: TGCGCCAGCAGCCCGGCTGGGACTTCCCCCGGGAACATTCAGTACTTC

d_gene: .
abundance: once
j_gene: TRBJ1-5
v_gene: TRBV18
CDR3aa: CASSPGGNQPQHF
CDR3nt: TGTGCCAGCTCACCCGGGGGGAATCAGCCCCAGCATTTT

d_gene: .
abundance: .
j_gene: TRBJ1-3
v_gene: TRBV27
CDR3aa: CASRLGGTDTIYF
CDR3nt: TGTGCCAGCAGACTCGGGGGGACGGACACCATATATTTT

d_gene: TRBD2
abundance: .
j_gene: TRBJ2-1
v_gene: TRBV5-1
CDR3aa: CASSFLAGGQGEQFF
CDR3nt: TGCGCCAGCAGCTTTCTAGCGGGGGGGCAGGGTGAGCAGTTCTTC

d_gene: TRBD1
abundance: .
j_gene: TRBJ1-6
v_gene: TRBV6-5
CDR3aa: CASGDRDNSPLHF
CDR3nt: TGTGCCAGCGGGGACAGGGATAATTCACCCCTCCACTTT

d_gene: .
abundance: .
j_gene: TRBJ1-5
v_gene: TRBV2
CDR3aa: CASSISDSLNQPQHF
CDR3nt: TGTGCCAGCAGTATTTCGGACAGCCTGAATCAGCCCCAGCATTTT

d_gene: .
abundance: .
j_gene: TRBJ2-2
v_gene: TRBV24-1
CDR3aa: CATGRRNTGELFF
CDR3nt: TGTGCCACCGGGCGCAGAAACACCGGGGAGCTGTTTTTT

d_gene: TRBD2
abundance: .
j_gene: TRBJ2-2
v_gene: TRBV5-1
CDR3aa: CASSLGLAGGTNTGELFF
CDR3nt: TGCGCCAGCAGCTTGGGACTAGCGGGGGGAACGAACACCGGGGAGCTGTTTTTT

d_gene: TRBD1
abundance: .
j_gene: TRBJ1-2
v_gene: TRBV9
CDR3aa: CASSADLGQGARYGYTF
CDR3nt: TGTGCCAGCAGCGCTGATCTCGGACAGGGGGCCCGGTATGGCTACACCTTC

d_gene: TRBD2
abundance: .
j_gene: TRBJ2-5
v_gene: TRBV7-7
CDR3aa: CASSLGGLASQETQYF
CDR3nt: TGTGCTAGCAGCTTAGGAGGACTAGCTTCCCAAGAGACCCAGTACTTC